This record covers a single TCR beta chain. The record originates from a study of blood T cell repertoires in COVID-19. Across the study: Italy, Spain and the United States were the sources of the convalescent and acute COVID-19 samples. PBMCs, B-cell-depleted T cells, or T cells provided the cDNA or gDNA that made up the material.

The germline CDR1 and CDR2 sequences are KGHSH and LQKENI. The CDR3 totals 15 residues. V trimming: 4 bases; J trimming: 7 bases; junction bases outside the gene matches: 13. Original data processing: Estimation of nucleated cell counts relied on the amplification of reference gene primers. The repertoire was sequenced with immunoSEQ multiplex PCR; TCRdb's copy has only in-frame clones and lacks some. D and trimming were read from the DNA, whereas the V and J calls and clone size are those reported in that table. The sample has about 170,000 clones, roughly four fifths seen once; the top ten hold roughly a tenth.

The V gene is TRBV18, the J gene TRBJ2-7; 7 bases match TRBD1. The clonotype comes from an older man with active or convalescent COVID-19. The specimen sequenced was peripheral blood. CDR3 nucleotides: TGTGCCAGCTCACTGGCCGGGACAGCCCCTGGGGAGCAGTACTTC. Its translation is CASSLAGTAPGEQYF.